The 32 T cell receptor beta chains below were found in one sample sequenced in a study of Ad26.COV2.S vaccination and SARS-CoV-2 variants. Sample treatment: around 19 received Ad26.COV2.S at low or high dose, single or two shots; 5 received placebo; per-sample allocation not given. Sampling occurred on day 63 after the first vaccine or placebo injection. Sequenced by immunoSEQ multiplex PCR; TCRdb stores in-frame clones only, minus some. The profile shows about 320,000 clones, around four fifths of them singletons. The sequencing used peripheral blood, collected in a trial of Ad26.COV2.S vaccine versus placebo. The receptors were sampled from a person between 18 and 65 years old who received the Ad26.COV2.S COVID-19 vaccine or a placebo.

There are many counts of this clone. The chain uses TRBV4-2 and TRBJ2-3; 14 bases agree with TRBD2. The CDR3 is 18 amino acids. CDR1 is LGHNA, CDR2 YNFKEQ, per germline. V gave up 1 base and J gave up 1 base; unmatched junction bases: 4. CDR3 residues: CASSQGLAGGPGTDTQYF. CDR3 nucleotide sequence: TGTGCCAGCAGCCAAGGACTAGCGGGGGGGCCTGGCACAGATACGCAGTATTTT.

The rearrangement links TRBV5-1 to TRBJ2-2; TRBD1 is a possible D gene (6 bases). V lost 4 bases, J lost 8 bases, and 12 bases lay in between. Germline CDR1 reads SGHRS; CDR2 reads YFSETQ. CDR3 size: 13 residues. The DNA for the CDR3 is TGCGCCAGCAGCCTGGACACAGGGGGGGAGCTGTTTTTT. It specifies CASSLDTGGELFF.

This clone has a handful of counts. The J gene is TRBJ1-6, the V gene TRBV2; no clear D gene. With 6 bases removed from V and 7 bases from J, the gap between germline ends came to 13 bases. The CDR3 is made up of 14 amino acids. The germline gives CDR1 SNHLY, CDR2 FYNNEI. As DNA, the CDR3 is TGTGCCAGCAGGGCGGGGAGGTGGAATTCACCCCTCCACTTT. It encodes CASRAGRWNSPLHF.

The V and J genes are TRBV5-1 and TRBJ1-2; 8 bases are shared with TRBD1. The CDR3 contains 15 residues. CDR1 is SGHRS and CDR2 is YFSETQ in the germline V gene. Germline trimming cut 4 bases from V and 6 bases from J; bases unmatched to any gene: 11. DNA of the CDR3: TGCGCCAGCAGCGCTGCACAGGGGGGGTCGAATGGCTACACCTTC. Translating gives CASSAAQGGSNGYTF.

The genes are TRBV4-2 and TRBJ2-5; the match to TRBD2 covers 10 bases. This CDR3 region has 18 residues. Germline loops: CDR1 LGHNA, CDR2 YNFKEQ. With 0 bases clipped from V and 2 bases from J, the junction kept 9 bases outside the gene matches. DNA for the CDR3: TGTGCCAGCAGCCAAGATCTGAGCGGGGGGGCTAATCAAGAGACCCAGTACTTC. Protein: CASSQDLSGGANQETQYF.

The chain is built from TRBV5-4 and TRBJ2-3; D not resolved. With 4 bases removed from V and 0 bases from J, the gap between germline ends came to 6 bases. Looked up from germline, CDR1 is SGHNT and CDR2 is YYREEE (reference sequence). The CDR3 length is 13 residues. CDR3: CASSTASTDTQYF. The CDR3 DNA reads as TGTGCCAGCAGCACCGCTAGCACAGATACGCAGTATTTT.

CDR3 in amino acids: CASSLTRGQPQHF. CDR3 DNA sequence: TGTGCCAGCAGCTTGACCCGGGGCCAGCCCCAGCATTTT. V is TRBV5-6 and J is TRBJ1-5; a weak D match, TRBD1 (5 bases). Germline V gene lookup returns CDR1 SGHDT and CDR2 YYEEEE. This CDR3 is built from 13 residues. Trimming removed 1 base at V and 7 bases at J, with 9 bases between.

The gene calls are TRBV7-2 and TRBJ1-1; D unclear. V was trimmed by 5 bases and J by 7 bases, leaving 14 bases between them. Germline values: CDR1 SGHTA, CDR2 FQGNSA. The CDR3 runs 13 residues. The CDR3 bases are TGTGCCAGCAGCCTCCTGACGCGGGATGAAGCTTTCTTT. Its translation: CASSLLTRDEAFF.

This chain links TRBV6-6 with TRBJ1-2; tentative D call: TRBD1 (5 bases). V was shortened by 0 bases and J by 6 bases, with 11 bases between the two germline ends. The V gene's germline CDR1 is MNHNY and CDR2 SVGAGI (reference sequence). The CDR3 spans 14 residues. This CDR3 is CASSYSGTRDGYTF. The CDR3 DNA follows: TGTGCCAGCAGTTACTCAGGGACTAGGGATGGCTACACCTTC.

The V call is TRBV15, the J call TRBJ2-5; 7 bases map to TRBD1. The CDR3 has 15 amino acids. CDR1 is LNHNV, CDR2 YYDKDF, per germline (reference sequence). Trimming at V came to 1 base and at J to 5 bases, leaving 7 bases not matched to a gene. The CDR3 region is CATSRARQGSETQYF. CDR3 DNA: TGTGCCACCAGCAGAGCCCGACAGGGTTCGGAGACCCAGTACTTC.

The V call is TRBV9, the J call TRBJ1-1; tentatively, D is TRBD1 (5 bases). The germline CDR1 and CDR2 sequences are SGDLS and YYNGEE. Trimming pared 6 bases from V and 2 bases from J, leaving 8 bases between. This CDR3 region has 12 residues. The CDR3 loop is CASNRDNTEAFF. The CDR3 coding sequence is TGTGCCAGCAATCGGGACAACACTGAAGCTTTCTTT.

The rearrangement links TRBV7-3 to TRBJ2-2; D is ambiguous. Germline V gene sequence: CDR1 SGHTA, CDR2 FQGTGA. The CDR3 has 14 residues. This CDR3 is CASKEAANTGELFF. The DNA of the CDR3 is TGTGCGTCTAAAGAGGCCGCGAACACCGGGGAGCTGTTTTTT.

The V call is TRBV14, the J call TRBJ1-2; D is possibly TRBD1 (6 bases). V was shortened by 3 bases and J by 6 bases, with 11 bases between the two germline ends. CDR3 length: 13 residues. Germline lookup yields CDR1 SGHDN and CDR2 FVKESK. CDR3 region: CASSQTGSNGYTF. The CDR3 nucleotides are TGTGCCAGCAGCCAGACAGGATCGAATGGCTACACCTTC.

Only a few counts were recorded for this clone. The chain employs TRBV6-2 or TRBV6-3 and TRBJ1-4, with 8 bases identical to TRBD1. Germline V CDR1 and CDR2: MNHEY, SVGEGT. The CDR3 runs 15 residues. The ends lost 7 bases at V and 3 bases at J; junction bases unmatched: 7. The CDR3, as DNA: TGTGCCAGCATCCCCGGACAGGGATCTAATGAAAAACTGTTTTTT. Translating it yields CASIPGQGSNEKLFF.

The chain recombines TRBV7-9 with TRBJ1-2; 12 positions agree with TRBD1. Trimming at V came to 2 bases and at J to 7 bases, leaving 8 bases not matched to a gene. There are 16 residues in the CDR3. Germline-derived CDR1 and CDR2 are SEHNR and FQNEAQ (reference sequence). The CDR3 reads CASSLTPGQGAGGYTF. DNA for the CDR3: TGTGCCAGCAGCTTAACCCCGGGACAGGGGGCCGGTGGCTACACCTTC.

This chain uses TRBV28 with TRBJ2-3; 7 nucleotides align to TRBD2. V lost 6 bases, J lost 0 bases, and 9 bases stayed unmatched. The germline gives CDR1 MDHEN, CDR2 SYDVKM. CDR3 length equals 16 residues. CDR3 loop: CASSPRGSSSTDTQYF. CDR3 bases: TGTGCCAGCAGCCCGCGGGGGTCTTCTAGCACAGATACGCAGTATTTT.

The chain uses TRBV6-5 and TRBJ2-7; D is undetermined. In germline, CDR1 is MNHEY, CDR2 SVGAGI. Trimming left V 8 bases short and J 3 bases short, with 5 bases between. This CDR3 is 10 amino acids long. The CDR3 loop is CASADYEQYF. CDR3 coding DNA: TGTGCCAGCGCTGACTACGAGCAGTACTTC.

CDR3 in amino acids: CASSLRITGELFF. CDR3 bases: TGTGCCAGCAGCTTACGTATAACCGGGGAGCTGTTTTTT. The rearrangement uses TRBV7-2 and TRBJ2-2, with unresolved D. The CDR3 loop spans 13 amino acids. CDR1 is SGHTA and CDR2 is FQGNSA in the germline V gene. V was pared by 2 bases and J by 5 bases, with 6 bases between.

J is TRBJ2-5 and V is TRBV5-1; D perhaps matches TRBD2 (6 bases). The germline gives CDR1 SGHRS, CDR2 YFSETQ. The V end was cut by 3 bases, the J end by 4 bases, with 13 bases between. CDR3 length equals 14 residues. CDR3 nucleotides: TGCGCCAGCAGCTCGATGGACTACTTAGAGACCCAGTACTTC. This gives the protein CASSSMDYLETQYF. The entire variable domain, with the rest obtained from reference TRBV5-1 and TRBJ2-5, is as follows: KAGVTQTPRYLIKTRGQQVTLSCSPISGHRSVSWYQQTPGQGLQFLFEYFSETQRNKGNFPGRFSGRQFSNSRSEMNVSTLELGDSALYLCASSSMDYLETQYFGPGTRLLVL.

This chain joins TRBV10-3 and TRBJ2-7; D ambiguous. V lost 6 bases and J 4 bases, leaving 13 bases between the germline ends. Looked up from germline, CDR1 is ENHRY and CDR2 is SYGVKD. This CDR3 is 13 amino acids long. CDR3 residues: CAIRQQTEYEQYF. The CDR3 DNA is TGTGCCATCAGGCAACAGACCGAATACGAGCAGTACTTC.

A few counts support this clone. The CDR3 nucleotides read TGTGCCAGCAGTCCTTCAGAGACCCAGTACTTC. Its translation: CASSPSETQYF. The chain uses TRBV2 and TRBJ2-5; D remains ambiguous. The CDR3 loop spans 11 amino acids. Trimming removed 5 bases from V and 4 bases from J, with 5 bases in between. Germline CDR1 SNHLY, CDR2 FYNNEI.

This chain uses TRBV7-2 with TRBJ1-1; the D is unclear. The CDR3 runs to 13 residues. V lost 4 bases and J lost 4, with 10 bases in between. Germline assignment: CDR1 SGHTA and CDR2 FQGNSA. CDR3 amino acids: CASSSHEGTEAFF. CDR3 nucleotide sequence: TGTGCCAGCAGCTCCCATGAGGGCACTGAAGCTTTCTTT. Drawing the rest from reference TRBV7-2 and TRBJ1-1, the complete variable domain is GAGVSQSPSNKVTEKGKDVELRCDPISGHTALYWYRQSLGQGLEFLIYFQGNSAPDKSGLPSDRFSAERTGGSVSTLTIQRTQQEDSAVYLCASSSHEGTEAFFGQGTRLTVV.

There are a few counts of this clone. V gene TRBV21-1 combines with J gene TRBJ1-2; TRBD1, as called in the table, went unchecked against the DNA. TRBV21-1 is annotated as a pseudogene. The CDR3 extends over 18 amino acids. The CDR3 here is CASSKQHLTGTKNYGYTF. The CDR3 nucleotides read TGTGCCAGCAGCAAACAGCATCTCACCGGGACAAAAAACTATGGCTACACCTTC.

V usage is TRBV7-8 and J usage is TRBJ2-7, with TRBD2 matching over 13 bases. Germline V gene sequence: CDR1 SGHVS, CDR2 FQNEAQ. CDR3 length: 17 amino acids. V dropped 4 bases and J dropped 2; count of bases not matched to a gene: 8. CDR3 nucleotides: TGTGCCAGCAGCTACCAGGGGACTAGCGGGGTCACCTACGAGCAGTACTTC. Translating it yields CASSYQGTSGVTYEQYF.

The chain carries TRBV6-5 and TRBJ1-6; D may be TRBD1 (5 bases). This CDR3 has 15 residues. Germline CDR1 MNHEY, CDR2 SVGAGI. Trimming stripped 2 bases from V and 4 bases from J, with 9 bases between. DNA for the CDR3: TGTGCCAGCAGTTACGGACAAGCTTATAATTCACCCCTCCACTTT. Encoded protein: CASSYGQAYNSPLHF.

For this clone: Other DNA sequences from this sample encode an identical CDR3 as well. The rearrangement joins TRBV20-1 to TRBJ1-1; D unresolved. V dropped 3 bases and J dropped 1 base, with 6 bases sitting between them. The germline CDR1 and CDR2 sequences are DFQATT and SNEGSKA (reference sequence). This CDR3 spans 12 amino acids. The CDR3 is CSASSGNTEAFF. DNA of the CDR3: TGCAGTGCTAGTTCAGGGAACACTGAAGCTTTCTTT.

The chain carries TRBV7-6 and TRBJ2-7, with D possibly matching TRBD1 (6 bases). This CDR3 is 17 amino acids long. Trimming took 1 base from V and 1 from J, leaving 17 bases between them. Germline CDR1 is SGHVS and CDR2 is FNYEAQ. The CDR3 loop is CASSLGGAGVQSYEQYF. In DNA, the CDR3 is TGTGCCAGCAGCTTAGGGGGAGCAGGGGTTCAGTCCTACGAGCAGTACTTC.

The rearrangement uses TRBV10-3 and TRBJ2-7; 8 bases line up with TRBD1. Germline values: CDR1 ENHRY, CDR2 SYGVKD. J gave up 2 bases and V 6 bases, and 9 bases lay outside the gene matches. The CDR3 consists of 15 residues. The CDR3 sequence: CAIREGQGFAYEQYF. DNA for the CDR3: TGTGCCATCAGGGAAGGACAGGGATTTGCCTACGAGCAGTACTTC.

Written as DNA, the CDR3 is TGTGCCAGCGGCCGGGGGGCGCGTAATTCACCCCTCCACTTT. Its protein product is CASGRGARNSPLHF. This sequence joins TRBV27 and TRBJ1-6, with D perhaps TRBD1 (6 bases). CDR1 is MNHEY, CDR2 SMNVEV, per germline (reference sequence). V was cut by 8 bases and J by 6 bases, with 14 bases left in between. The CDR3 length is 14 residues.

In DNA form, the CDR3 reads TGCGCCAGCAGCTTGACGTCAGGGTCTGGAAACACCATATATTTT. Its translation: CASSLTSGSGNTIYF. This chain joins TRBV5-1 and TRBJ1-3; weak D call: TRBD1 (5 bases). CDR1 is SGHRS, CDR2 YFSETQ, per germline. This CDR3 comprises 15 residues. V lost 1 base, J lost 1 base, and 9 bases lay in between.

The chain recombines TRBV5-6 with TRBJ2-3; D unresolved. Trimming left V 0 bases short and J 6 bases short, with 5 bases between. Germline CDR1 SGHDT, CDR2 YYEEEE. This CDR3 region has 12 residues. The CDR3 region has the DNA TGTGCCAGCAGCTTGGTAACCGATACGCAGTATTTT. Protein sequence: CASSLVTDTQYF.

The chain employs TRBV28 and TRBJ1-1; the match to TRBD1 covers 7 bases. The V gene's germline CDR1 is MDHEN and CDR2 SYDVKM. The CDR3 totals 15 residues. Trimming cost V 5 bases and J 3 bases; bases outside gene matches: 9. The CDR3 coding sequence is TGTGCCAGCAGTCGGCCTACAGGGGAAGACACTGAAGCTTTCTTT. It codes for CASSRPTGEDTEAFF.